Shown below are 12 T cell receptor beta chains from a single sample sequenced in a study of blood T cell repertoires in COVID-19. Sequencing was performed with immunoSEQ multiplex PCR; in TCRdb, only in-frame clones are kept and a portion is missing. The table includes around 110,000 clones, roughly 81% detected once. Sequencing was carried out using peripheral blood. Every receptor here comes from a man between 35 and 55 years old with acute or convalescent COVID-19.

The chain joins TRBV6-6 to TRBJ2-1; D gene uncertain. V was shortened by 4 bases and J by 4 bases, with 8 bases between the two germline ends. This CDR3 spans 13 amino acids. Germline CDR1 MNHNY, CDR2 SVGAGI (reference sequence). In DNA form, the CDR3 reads TGTGCCAGCAGTTGGGCAGGATACAATGAGCAGTTCTTC. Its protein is CASSWAGYNEQFF.

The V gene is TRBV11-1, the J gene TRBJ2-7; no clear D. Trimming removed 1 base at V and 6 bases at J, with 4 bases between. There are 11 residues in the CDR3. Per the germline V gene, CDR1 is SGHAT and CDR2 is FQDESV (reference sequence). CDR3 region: CASSLGLEQYF. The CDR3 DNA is TGTGCCAGCAGCTTAGGGCTCGAGCAGTACTTC.

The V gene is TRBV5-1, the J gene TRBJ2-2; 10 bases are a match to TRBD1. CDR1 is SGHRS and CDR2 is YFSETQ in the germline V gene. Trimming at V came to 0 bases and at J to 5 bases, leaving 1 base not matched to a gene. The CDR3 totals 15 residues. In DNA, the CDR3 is TGCGCCAGCAGCTTGGCGGGACAGGGGACCGGGGAGCTGTTTTTT. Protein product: CASSLAGQGTGELFF.

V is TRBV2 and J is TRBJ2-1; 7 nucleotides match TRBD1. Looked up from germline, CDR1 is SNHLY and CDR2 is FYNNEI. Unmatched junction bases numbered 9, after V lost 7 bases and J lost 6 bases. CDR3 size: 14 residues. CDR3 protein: CASNRQGGSNEQFF. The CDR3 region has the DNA TGTGCCAGCAACCGACAGGGCGGCTCCAATGAGCAGTTCTTC.

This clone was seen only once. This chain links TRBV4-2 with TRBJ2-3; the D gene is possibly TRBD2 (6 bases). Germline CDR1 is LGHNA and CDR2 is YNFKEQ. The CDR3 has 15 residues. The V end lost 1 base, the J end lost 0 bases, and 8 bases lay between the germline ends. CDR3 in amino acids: CASSQVGGSTDTQYF. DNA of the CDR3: TGTGCCAGCAGCCAAGTGGGGGGAAGCACAGATACGCAGTATTTT.

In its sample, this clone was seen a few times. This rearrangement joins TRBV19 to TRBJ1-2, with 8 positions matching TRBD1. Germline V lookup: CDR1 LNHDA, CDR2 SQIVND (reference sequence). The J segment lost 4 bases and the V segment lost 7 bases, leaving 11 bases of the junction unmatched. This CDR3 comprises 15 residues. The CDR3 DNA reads TGTGCCAGTAACCCGGACAGGGCGGGCCCCTATGGCTACACCTTC. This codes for CASNPDRAGPYGYTF. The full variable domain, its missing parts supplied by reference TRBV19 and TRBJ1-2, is DGGITQSPKYLFRKEGQNVTLSCEQNLNHDAMYWYRQDPGQGLRLIYYSQIVNDFQKGDIAEGYSVSREKKESFPLTVTSAQKNPTAFYLCASNPDRAGPYGYTFGSGTRLTVV.

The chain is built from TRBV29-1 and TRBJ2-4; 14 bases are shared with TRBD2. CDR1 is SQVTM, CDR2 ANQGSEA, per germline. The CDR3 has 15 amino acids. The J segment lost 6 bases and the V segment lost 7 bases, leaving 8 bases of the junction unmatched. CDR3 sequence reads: CSATPGLAGVNIQYF. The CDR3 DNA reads TGCAGCGCCACTCCGGGACTAGCGGGGGTAAACATTCAGTACTTC. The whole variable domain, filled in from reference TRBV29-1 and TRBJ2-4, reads SAVISQKPSRDICQRGTSLTIQCQVDSQVTMMFWYRQQPGQSLTLIATANQGSEATYESGFVIDKFPISRPNLTFSTLTVSNMSPEDSSIYLCSATPGLAGVNIQYFGAGTRLSVL.

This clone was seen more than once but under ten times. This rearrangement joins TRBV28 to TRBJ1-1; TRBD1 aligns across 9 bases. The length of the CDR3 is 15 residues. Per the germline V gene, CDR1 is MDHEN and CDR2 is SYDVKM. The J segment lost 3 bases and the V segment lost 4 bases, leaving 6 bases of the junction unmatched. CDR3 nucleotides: TGTGCCAGCAGTTCGCCGACAGGGGGGGACACTGAAGCTTTCTTT. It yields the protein CASSSPTGGDTEAFF.

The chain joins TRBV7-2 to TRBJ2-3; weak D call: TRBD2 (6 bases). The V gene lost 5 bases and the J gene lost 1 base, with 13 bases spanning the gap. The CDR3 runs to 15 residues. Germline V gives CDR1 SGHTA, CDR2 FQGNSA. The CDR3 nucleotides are TGTGCCAGCAGCCCGGACTACCTCCGCACAGATACGCAGTATTTT. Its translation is CASSPDYLRTDTQYF. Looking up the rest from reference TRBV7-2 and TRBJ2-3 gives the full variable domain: GAGVSQSPSNKVTEKGKDVELRCDPISGHTALYWYRQSLGQGLEFLIYFQGNSAPDKSGLPSDRFSAERTGGSVSTLTIQRTQQEDSAVYLCASSPDYLRTDTQYFGPGTRLTVL.

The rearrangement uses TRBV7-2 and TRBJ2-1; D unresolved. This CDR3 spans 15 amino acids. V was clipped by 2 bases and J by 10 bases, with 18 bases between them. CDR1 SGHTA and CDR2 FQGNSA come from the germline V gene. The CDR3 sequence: CASSLSDGANGEQFF. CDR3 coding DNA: TGTGCCAGCAGCTTATCTGATGGAGCAAACGGAGAGCAGTTCTTC.

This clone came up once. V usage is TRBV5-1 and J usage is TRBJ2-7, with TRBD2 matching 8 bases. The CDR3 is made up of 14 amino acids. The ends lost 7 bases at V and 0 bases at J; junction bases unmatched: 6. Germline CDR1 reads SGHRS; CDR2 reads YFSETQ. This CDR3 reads CASALAVSSYEQYF. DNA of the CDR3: TGCGCCAGCGCACTAGCGGTTAGCTCCTACGAGCAGTACTTC.

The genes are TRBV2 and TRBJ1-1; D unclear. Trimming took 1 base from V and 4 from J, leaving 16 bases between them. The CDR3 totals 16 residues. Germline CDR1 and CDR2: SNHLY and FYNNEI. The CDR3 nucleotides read TGTGCCAGCAGTGAAGAGTCTCCGATTCGAGGCACTGAAGCTTTCTTT. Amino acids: CASSEESPIRGTEAFF.